Here is one T cell receptor (beta chain) with its context. Indicated time point: newly diagnosed, previously untreated cHL patient sample. The authors enriched CD8+ T cells from thawed PBMCs via magnetic negative selection. TCRdb's table, derived via immunoSEQ multiplex PCR, lists solely in-frame clones and lacks some. Of 14,000 to 15,000 clones listed, about 89% were seen once; the top ten hold around 5%. This record belongs to a study of PD-1 blockade in classical Hodgkin lymphoma. J lost 8 bases, V lost 5 bases, and 7 bases had no gene match. Germline CDR1 reads MDHEN; CDR2 reads SYDVKM. There are 13 residues in the CDR3.

Material: CD8+ T cells from blood. This receptor was taken from a human donor with classical Hodgkin lymphoma. The J gene is TRBJ1-2, the V gene TRBV28; 8 positions agree with TRBD1. CDR3 nucleotide sequence: TGTGCCAGCAGTGCGCAGGGGGCGGGCGGCTACACCTTC. Translation gives CASSAQGAGGYTF.